One and the same sample provided the 15 T cell receptor beta chains below, sequenced in a study of blood T cell repertoires in COVID-19. TCRdb's table, derived via immunoSEQ multiplex PCR, lists solely in-frame clones and lacks some. Of hundreds of thousands of clones in the sample, around 89% are singletons; the top ten hold around 2%. Sequencing input: PBMCs or T cells enriched from blood (not recorded which). The receptors shown here come from a woman aged 18-35 years who had recovered from COVID-19.

The chain combines TRBV7-2 with TRBJ2-3; a weak D match, TRBD2 (5 bases). Germline CDR1 and CDR2: SGHTA and FQGNSA. V lost 6 bases to trimming and J lost 1 base, with 11 bases between them. The CDR3 covers 14 residues. The CDR3 DNA reads TGTGCCAGCAGTTACGGAGGAGGCACAGATACGCAGTATTTT. Amino acid sequence: CASSYGGGTDTQYF.

The chain employs TRBV18 and TRBJ1-6, with 7 bases fitting TRBD1. CDR1 is KGHSH and CDR2 is LQKENI in the germline V gene. V shed 3 bases and J 8 bases; nucleotides not matched to a gene: 7. The CDR3 covers 15 residues. In nucleotides, the CDR3 is TGTGCCAGCTCACCTCTCGGCCAGGGGGATTCACCCCTCCACTTT. Encoded protein: CASSPLGQGDSPLHF.

The CDR3 loop is CASTGVMNTEAFF. CDR3 DNA sequence: TGCGCCAGCACAGGGGTAATGAACACTGAAGCTTTCTTT. The rearrangement links TRBV5-1 to TRBJ1-1; weak D call: TRBD1 (6 bases). CDR1 and CDR2 from the germline V gene are SGHRS and YFSETQ. The CDR3 runs to 13 residues. V lost 6 bases and J lost 0, with 9 bases in between. The variable domain in full, completed from reference TRBV5-1 and TRBJ1-1, reads KAGVTQTPRYLIKTRGQQVTLSCSPISGHRSVSWYQQTPGQGLQFLFEYFSETQRNKGNFPGRFSGRQFSNSRSEMNVSTLELGDSALYLCASTGVMNTEAFFGQGTRLTVV.

This clone came up once. This CDR3 is CASSLAGVAKNIQYF. In DNA, the CDR3 is TGTGCCAGCAGCTTAGCGGGCGTAGCCAAAAACATTCAGTACTTC. The genes are TRBV5-4 and TRBJ2-4; D is perhaps TRBD2 (6 bases). In germline, CDR1 is SGHNT, CDR2 YYREEE (reference sequence). Trimming took 2 bases from V and 0 from J, leaving 9 bases between them. The CDR3 extends over 15 amino acids.

The chain joins TRBV11-2 to TRBJ2-4; D ambiguous. This CDR3 is built from 13 residues. Looked up from germline, CDR1 is SGHAT and CDR2 is FQNNGV. Trimming removed 0 bases at V and 6 bases at J, with 6 bases between. As DNA, the CDR3 is TGTGCCAGCAGCTTAGATTTCGGAAACATTCAGTACTTC. Its translation: CASSLDFGNIQYF.

This clone was observed once. The chain couples TRBV3-1 (or the pseudogene TRBV3-2) to TRBJ1-4; D unclear. Germline values: CDR1 LGHDT, CDR2 YNNKEL (reference sequence). The ends were cut back, 1 base at V and 3 bases at J, with 15 bases in the middle. CDR3 length equals 17 residues. The CDR3 DNA reads TGTGCCAGCAGCCAAGCGAATTCCGGTTCCTCTAATGAAAAACTGTTTTTT. This sequence encodes CASSQANSGSSNEKLFF.

This sequence joins TRBV2 and TRBJ2-5, with 8 bases aligning to TRBD2. The V gene end was trimmed by 3 bases and the J gene end by 4 bases; junction bases not matched to a gene: 7. Per the germline V gene, CDR1 is SNHLY and CDR2 is FYNNEI. CDR3 length: 15 amino acids. CDR3 sequence reads: CASSEYGGAGETQYF. CDR3 DNA sequence: TGTGCCAGCAGTGAGTACGGGGGGGCCGGAGAGACCCAGTACTTC. Looking up the rest from reference TRBV2 and TRBJ2-5 gives the full variable domain: EPEVTQTPSHQVTQMGQEVILRCVPISNHLYFYWYRQILGQKVEFLVSFYNNEISEKSEIFDDQFSVERPDGSNFTLKIRSTKLEDSAMYFCASSEYGGAGETQYFGPGTRLLVL.

The chain couples TRBV11-2 to TRBJ2-2, with D perhaps TRBD2 (5 bases). Trimming took off 0 bases at V and 7 bases at J, with 12 bases between the two ends. Per germline, CDR1 SGHAT and CDR2 FQNNGV. CDR3 size: 15 residues. Here the CDR3 DNA reads TGTGCCAGCAGCTTAGATGGGTCCGGGGTCGGGGAGCTGTTTTTT. It codes for CASSLDGSGVGELFF.

The genes are TRBV5-1 and TRBJ1-6; D not resolved. In germline, CDR1 is SGHRS, CDR2 YFSETQ. The CDR3 totals 15 residues. Trimming stripped 0 bases from V and 8 bases from J, with 12 bases between. Written as DNA, the CDR3 is TGCGCCAGCAGCTTGGACAATCACCCCGATTCACCCCTCCACTTT. This encodes CASSLDNHPDSPLHF.

The chain links TRBV6-5 to TRBJ2-1; TRBD2 might be the D (6 bases). Germline CDR1 is MNHEY and CDR2 is SVGAGI. The CDR3 totals 14 residues. Trimming left V 11 bases short and J 7 bases short, with 21 bases between. CDR3: CAGSRAGTLNEQFF. For the CDR3, the DNA is TGTGCCGGATCTCGAGCGGGCACGTTGAATGAGCAGTTCTTC.

The chain carries TRBV14 and TRBJ2-3; tentatively, D is TRBD2 (7 bases). The germline gives CDR1 SGHDN, CDR2 FVKESK. Trimming took 0 bases from V and 4 from J, leaving 14 bases between them. The CDR3 sequence is 16 residues long. This chain's CDR3 is CASSQEGGLTSDTQYF. CDR3 nucleotides: TGTGCCAGCAGCCAAGAAGGGGGACTAACCTCAGATACGCAGTATTTT.

The chain links TRBV10-3 to TRBJ1-2; D might be TRBD1 (6 bases). Germline V gene lookup returns CDR1 ENHRY and CDR2 SYGVKD. This CDR3 is built from 14 residues. Trimming took 0 bases from V and 5 from J, leaving 10 bases between them. The CDR3 sequence is CAISESGQNYGYTF. The DNA of the CDR3 is TGTGCCATCAGTGAGTCTGGACAGAATTATGGCTACACCTTC.

J is TRBJ1-5 and V is TRBV6-5; no clear D gene. The CDR3 has 15 amino acids. V was trimmed by 5 bases and J by 3 bases, leaving 14 bases between them. CDR1 is MNHEY, CDR2 SVGAGI, per germline. DNA for the CDR3: TGTGCCAGCAGTCGGCGGGGAAGGATCAATCAGCCCCAGCATTTT. Translation gives CASSRRGRINQPQHF.

The rearrangement links TRBV19 to TRBJ1-5, with D uncertain. Trimming took off 2 bases at V and 0 bases at J, with 14 bases between the two ends. The CDR3 is 17 residues long. Germline CDR1 and CDR2: LNHDA and SQIVND (reference sequence). CDR3 amino acids: CASSILALGYSNQPQHF. The CDR3 DNA is TGTGCCAGTAGTATACTAGCCTTAGGGTATAGCAATCAGCCCCAGCATTTT.

The V gene is TRBV18, the J gene TRBJ2-5, with TRBD2 matching 9 bases. CDR1 and CDR2 from the germline V gene are KGHSH and LQKENI. V lost 2 bases and J lost 2; bases outside the gene matches: 9. The length of the CDR3 is 17 residues. The CDR3 nucleotides are TGTGCCAGCTCACCATGGCGGTTAGCGGGGGAACAAGAGACCCAGTACTTC. Amino acid sequence: CASSPWRLAGEQETQYF.